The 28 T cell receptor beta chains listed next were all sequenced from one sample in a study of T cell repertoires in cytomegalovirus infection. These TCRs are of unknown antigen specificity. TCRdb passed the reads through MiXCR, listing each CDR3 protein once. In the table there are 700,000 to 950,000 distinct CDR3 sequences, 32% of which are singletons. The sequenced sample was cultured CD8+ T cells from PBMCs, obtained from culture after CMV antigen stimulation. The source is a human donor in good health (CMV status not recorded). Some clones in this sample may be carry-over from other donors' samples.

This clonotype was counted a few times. CDR3 sequence (DNA): TGCAGTGCTAGAGACTACTATGGCTACACCTTC. This gives the protein CSARDYYGYTF. The rearrangement joins TRBV20-1 to TRBJ1-2; D is ambiguous. The germline V and J ends were trimmed by 0 bases and 3 bases, with 2 bases remaining between them. The germline gives CDR1 DFQATT, CDR2 SNEGSKA (reference sequence). The CDR3 contains 11 residues.

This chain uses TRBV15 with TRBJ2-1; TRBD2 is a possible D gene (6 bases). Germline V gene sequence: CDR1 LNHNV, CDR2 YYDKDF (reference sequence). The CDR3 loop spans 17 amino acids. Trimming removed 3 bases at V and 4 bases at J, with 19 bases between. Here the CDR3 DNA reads TGTGCCACCAGCAGGGATTCGCGTAGCGGATATTACAATGAGCAGTTCTTC. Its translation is CATSRDSRSGYYNEQFF.

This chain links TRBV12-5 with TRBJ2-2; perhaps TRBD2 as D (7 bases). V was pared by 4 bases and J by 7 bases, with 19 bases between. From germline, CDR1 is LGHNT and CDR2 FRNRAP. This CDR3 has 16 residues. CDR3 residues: CASGWTRGPKGGELFF. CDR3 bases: TGTGCTAGTGGTTGGACGCGGGGGCCAAAGGGCGGGGAGCTGTTTTTT.

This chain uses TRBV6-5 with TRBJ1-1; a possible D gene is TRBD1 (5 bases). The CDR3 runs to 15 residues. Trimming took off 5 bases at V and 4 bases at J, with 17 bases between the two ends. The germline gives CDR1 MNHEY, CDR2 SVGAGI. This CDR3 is CASSLFGARTTEAFF. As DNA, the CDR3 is TGTGCCAGCAGTCTTTTTGGGGCCCGGACCACTGAAGCTTTCTTT.

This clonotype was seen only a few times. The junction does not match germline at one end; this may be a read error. The CDR3 region has the DNA TGTGCCAACAGCCCCGGGACAGGGAGCTACAATGAGCAGTTCTTC. Residues: CANSPGTGSYNEQFF. The chain links TRBV7-9 to TRBJ2-1, with 9 bases aligning to TRBD1. Germline values: CDR1 SEHNR, CDR2 FQNEAQ (reference sequence). The CDR3 spans 15 residues. Using reference TRBV7-9 and TRBJ2-1 for the parts outside the CDR3, the full variable domain is DTGVSQNPRHKITKRGQNVTFRCDPISEHNRLYWYRQTLGQGPEFLTYFQNEAQLEKSRLLSDRFSAERPKGSFSTLEIQRTEQGDSAMYLCANSPGTGSYNEQFFGPGTRLTVL.

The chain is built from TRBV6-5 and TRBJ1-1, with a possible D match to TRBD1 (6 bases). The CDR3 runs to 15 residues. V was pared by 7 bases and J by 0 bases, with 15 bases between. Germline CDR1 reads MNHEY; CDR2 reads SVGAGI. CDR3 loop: CASTSGAFMNTEAFF. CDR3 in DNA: TGTGCCAGCACATCGGGGGCGTTCATGAACACTGAAGCTTTCTTT.

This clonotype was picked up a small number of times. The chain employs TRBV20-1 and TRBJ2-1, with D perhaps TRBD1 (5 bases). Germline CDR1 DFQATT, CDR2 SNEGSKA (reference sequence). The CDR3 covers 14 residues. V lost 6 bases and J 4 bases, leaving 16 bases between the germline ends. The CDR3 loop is CSAPWAGNYNEQFF. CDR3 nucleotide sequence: TGCAGTGCCCCCTGGGCAGGGAATTACAATGAGCAGTTCTTC.

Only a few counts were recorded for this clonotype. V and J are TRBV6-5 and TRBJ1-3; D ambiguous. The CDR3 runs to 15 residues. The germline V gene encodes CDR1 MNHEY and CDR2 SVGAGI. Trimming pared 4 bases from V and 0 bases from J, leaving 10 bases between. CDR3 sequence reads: CASSSFFSSGNTIYF. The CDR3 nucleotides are TGTGCCAGCAGTTCGTTTTTCAGCTCTGGAAACACCATATATTTT.

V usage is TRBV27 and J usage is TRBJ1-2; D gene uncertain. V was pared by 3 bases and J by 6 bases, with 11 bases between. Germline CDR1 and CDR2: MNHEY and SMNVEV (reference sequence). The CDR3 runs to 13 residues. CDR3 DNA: TGTGCCAGCAGTTTCGACCCCAGGCATGGCTACACCTTC. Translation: CASSFDPRHGYTF.

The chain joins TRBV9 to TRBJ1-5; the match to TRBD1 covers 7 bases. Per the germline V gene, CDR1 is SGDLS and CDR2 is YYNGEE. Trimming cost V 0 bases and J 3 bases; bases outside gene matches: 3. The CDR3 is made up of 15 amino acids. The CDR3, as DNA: TGTGCCAGCAGCGTAGGGGACAGACTCAATCAGCCCCAGCATTTT. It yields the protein CASSVGDRLNQPQHF.

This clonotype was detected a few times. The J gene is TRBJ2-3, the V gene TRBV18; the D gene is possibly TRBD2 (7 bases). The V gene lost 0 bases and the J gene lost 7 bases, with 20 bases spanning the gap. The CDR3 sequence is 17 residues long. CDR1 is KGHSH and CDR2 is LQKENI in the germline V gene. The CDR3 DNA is TGTGCCAGCTCACCACCGTCTTTGAAGGGGGGGCCGCATACGCAGTATTTT. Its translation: CASSPPSLKGGPHTQYF.

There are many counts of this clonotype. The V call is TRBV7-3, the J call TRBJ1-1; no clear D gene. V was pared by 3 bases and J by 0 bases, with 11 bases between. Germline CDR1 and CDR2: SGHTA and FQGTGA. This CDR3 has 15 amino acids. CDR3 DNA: TGTGCCAGCAGCTTGGGATACGGGTTGAACACTGAAGCTTTCTTT. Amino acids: CASSLGYGLNTEAFF.

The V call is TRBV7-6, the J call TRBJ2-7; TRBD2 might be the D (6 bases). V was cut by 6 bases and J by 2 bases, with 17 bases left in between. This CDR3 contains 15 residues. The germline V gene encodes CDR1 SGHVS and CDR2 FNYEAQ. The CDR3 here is CASSSTGTGAYEQYF. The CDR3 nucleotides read TGTGCCAGCAGTTCCACCGGGACGGGGGCCTACGAGCAGTACTTC.

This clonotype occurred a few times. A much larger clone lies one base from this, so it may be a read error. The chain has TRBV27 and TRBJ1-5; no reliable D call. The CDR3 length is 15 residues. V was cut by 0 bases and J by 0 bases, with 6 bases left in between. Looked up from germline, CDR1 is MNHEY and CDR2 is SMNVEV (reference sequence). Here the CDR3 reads CASSLSKYSNQPQHF. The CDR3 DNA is TGTGCCAGCAGTTTATCGAAGTATAGCAATCAGCCCCAGCATTTT.

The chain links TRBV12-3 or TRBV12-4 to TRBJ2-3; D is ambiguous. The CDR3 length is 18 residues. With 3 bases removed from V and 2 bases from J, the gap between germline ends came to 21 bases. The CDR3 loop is CASSFWVGPPIPTDTQYF. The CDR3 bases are TGTGCCAGCAGTTTCTGGGTGGGCCCTCCAATTCCCACAGATACGCAGTATTTT.

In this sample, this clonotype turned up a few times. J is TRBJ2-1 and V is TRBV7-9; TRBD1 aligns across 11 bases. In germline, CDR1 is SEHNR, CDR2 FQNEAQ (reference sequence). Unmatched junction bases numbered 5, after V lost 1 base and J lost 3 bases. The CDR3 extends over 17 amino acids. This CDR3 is CASSLEGQGAFYNEQFF. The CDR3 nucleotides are TGTGCCAGCAGCTTAGAAGGACAGGGGGCGTTCTACAATGAGCAGTTCTTC.

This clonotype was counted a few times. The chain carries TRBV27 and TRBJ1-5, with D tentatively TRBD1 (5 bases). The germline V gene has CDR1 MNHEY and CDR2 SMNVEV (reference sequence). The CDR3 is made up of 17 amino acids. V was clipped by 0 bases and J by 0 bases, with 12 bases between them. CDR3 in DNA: TGTGCCAGCAGTTTATCGAACGGGGACGATAGCAATCAGCCCCAGCATTTT. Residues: CASSLSNGDDSNQPQHF.

CDR3 sequence: CASSIQGTDGGYTF. CDR3 bases: TGTGCCAGTAGTATCCAAGGGACAGATGGAGGCTACACCTTC. This rearrangement joins TRBV19 to TRBJ1-2, with 7 positions matching TRBD1. V dropped 3 bases and J dropped 8; count of bases not matched to a gene: 9. Germline CDR1 is LNHDA and CDR2 is SQIVND (reference sequence). The CDR3 totals 14 residues.

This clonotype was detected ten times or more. The CDR3 nucleotides are TGTGCCAGCAGCTCAAGGAGGGACAGATCCTACAATGAGCAGTTCTTC. Its translation: CASSSRRDRSYNEQFF. The genes are TRBV7-9 and TRBJ2-1; TRBD1 is a possible D gene (7 bases). The germline gives CDR1 SEHNR, CDR2 FQNEAQ (reference sequence). The V end lost 4 bases, the J end lost 1 base, and 14 bases lay between the germline ends. The CDR3 loop spans 16 amino acids.

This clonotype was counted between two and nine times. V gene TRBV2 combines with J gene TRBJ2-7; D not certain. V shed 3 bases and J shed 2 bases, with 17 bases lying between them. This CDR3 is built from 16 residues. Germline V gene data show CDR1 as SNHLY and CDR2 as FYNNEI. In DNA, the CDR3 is TGTGCCAGCAGTGATAAAAGTGGTCAGGAGCCCTACGAGCAGTACGTC. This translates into CASSDKSGQEPYEQYV.

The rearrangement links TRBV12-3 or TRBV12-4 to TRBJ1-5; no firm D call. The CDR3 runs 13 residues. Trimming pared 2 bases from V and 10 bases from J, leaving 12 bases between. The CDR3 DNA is TGTGCCAGCAGTTTAAGCGTGCGGGGACCCCAGCATTTT. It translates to CASSLSVRGPQHF.

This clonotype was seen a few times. CDR3 sequence reads: CASSTAGGAFF. In nucleotides, the CDR3 is TGTGCCAGTAGTACGGCCGGAGGAGCTTTCTTT. The chain is built from TRBV19 and TRBJ1-1; the D is unclear. V was clipped by 4 bases and J by 10 bases, with 10 bases between them. Germline CDR1 is LNHDA and CDR2 is SQIVND (reference sequence). The CDR3 is 11 residues long. Using reference TRBV19 and TRBJ1-1 for the parts outside the CDR3, the full variable domain is DGGITQSPKYLFRKEGQNVTLSCEQNLNHDAMYWYRQDPGQGLRLIYYSQIVNDFQKGDIAEGYSVSREKKESFPLTVTSAQKNPTAFYLCASSTAGGAFFGQGTRLTVV.

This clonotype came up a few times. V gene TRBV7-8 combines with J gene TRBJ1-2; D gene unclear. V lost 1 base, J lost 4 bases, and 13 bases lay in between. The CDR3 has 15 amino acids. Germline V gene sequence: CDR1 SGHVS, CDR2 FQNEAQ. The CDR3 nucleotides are TGTGCCAGCAGCTTAGGCCCACCGGTGACCTATGGCTACACCTTC. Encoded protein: CASSLGPPVTYGYTF.

CDR3 in DNA: TGCAGTGCTAGAGATCTCGGGAGAGCGGCGGGGGAGGGCTCCTACAATGAGCAGTTCTTC. Its translation is CSARDLGRAAGEGSYNEQFF. The chain combines TRBV20-1 with TRBJ2-1; TRBD2 agrees at 7 bases. Trimming at V came to 0 bases and at J to 0 bases, leaving 17 bases not matched to a gene. The CDR3 is made up of 20 amino acids. CDR1 and CDR2 from the germline V gene are DFQATT and SNEGSKA (reference sequence).

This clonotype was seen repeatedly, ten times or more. The CDR3 nucleotides are TGTGCCAGCAGCTTAGCGCTCCTAGAGAGGGGCGAGGGAGAGACCCAGTACTTC. This translates into CASSLALLERGEGETQYF. V is TRBV7-8 and J is TRBJ2-5; D possibly uses TRBD1 or TRBD2 (5 bases each). V was pared by 0 bases and J by 4 bases, with 21 bases between. From germline, CDR1 is SGHVS and CDR2 FQNEAQ. This CDR3 contains 18 residues. The whole variable domain, remainder taken from reference TRBV7-8 and TRBJ2-5, is GAGVSQSPRYKVAKRGQDVALRCDPISGHVSLFWYQQALGQGPEFLTYFQNEAQLDKSGLPSDRFFAERPEGSVSTLKIQRTQQEDSAVYLCASSLALLERGEGETQYFGPGTRLLVL.

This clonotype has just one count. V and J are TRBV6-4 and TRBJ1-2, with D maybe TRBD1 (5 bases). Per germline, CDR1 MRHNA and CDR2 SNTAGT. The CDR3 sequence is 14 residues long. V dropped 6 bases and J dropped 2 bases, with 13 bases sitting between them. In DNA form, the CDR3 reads TGTGCCAGCAGCCAGGGCACAGTGAACTATGGCTACACCTTC. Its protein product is CASSQGTVNYGYTF.

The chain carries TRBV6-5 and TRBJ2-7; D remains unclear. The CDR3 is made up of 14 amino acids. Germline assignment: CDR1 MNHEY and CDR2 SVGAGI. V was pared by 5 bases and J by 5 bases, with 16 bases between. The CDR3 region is CASSQSLSVDEQYF. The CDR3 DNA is TGTGCCAGCAGTCAATCATTATCGGTTGACGAGCAGTACTTC.

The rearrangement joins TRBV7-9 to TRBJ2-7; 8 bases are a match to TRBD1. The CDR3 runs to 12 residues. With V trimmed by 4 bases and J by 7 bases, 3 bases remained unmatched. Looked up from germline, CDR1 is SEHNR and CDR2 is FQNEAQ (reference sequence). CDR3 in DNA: TGTGCCAGCAGCTCCCGGACAGGGGAGCAGTACGTC. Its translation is CASSSRTGEQYV.